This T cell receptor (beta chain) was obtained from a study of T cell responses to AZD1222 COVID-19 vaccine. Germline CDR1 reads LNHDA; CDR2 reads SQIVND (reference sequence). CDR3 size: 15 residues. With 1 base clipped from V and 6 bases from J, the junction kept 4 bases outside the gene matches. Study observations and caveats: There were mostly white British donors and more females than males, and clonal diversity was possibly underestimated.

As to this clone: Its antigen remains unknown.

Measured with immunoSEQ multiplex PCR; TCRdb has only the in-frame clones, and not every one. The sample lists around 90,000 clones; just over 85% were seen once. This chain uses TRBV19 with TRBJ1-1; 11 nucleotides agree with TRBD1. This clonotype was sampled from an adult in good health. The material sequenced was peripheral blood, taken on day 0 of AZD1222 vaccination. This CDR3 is CASSIGGTGGSEAFF. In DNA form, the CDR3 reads TGTGCCAGTAGTATAGGGGGGACAGGGGGATCTGAAGCTTTCTTT.